These T cell receptor beta chains were read from a single sample in a study of cytomegalovirus exposure and HLA in healthy donors. Sequencing used immunoSEQ multiplex PCR; TCRdb keeps in-frame clones, though not all of them. Here the sample spans more than 150,000 clones, over 80% being singletons. The sequenced material came from PBMCs. The receptors were gathered from a woman in her late teens or twenties in good health and CMV-seronegative. Both conserved end residues are part of each CDR3. The D gene is left open where the match is weak. For some rows the clone size is stated as once, few or many, or as a class when expanded; others skip it.

D gene: -
V gene: TRBV30
clone size: once
J gene: TRBJ2-2
CDR3 protein: CAWSPGGGGELFF
CDR3 DNA: TGTGCCTGGAGTCCGGGGGGCGGCGGGGAGCTGTTTTTT

D gene: -
V gene: TRBV15
clone size: -
J gene: TRBJ1-1
CDR3 protein: CATSNIYRENTEAFF
CDR3 DNA: TGTGCCACCAGCAATATCTATCGGGAGAACACTGAAGCTTTCTTT

D gene: TRBD1
V gene: TRBV27
clone size: -
J gene: TRBJ1-2
CDR3 protein: CASSLTPGQESYGYTF
CDR3 DNA: TGTGCCAGCAGTCTCACGCCGGGACAGGAGTCCTATGGCTACACCTTC

D gene: -
V gene: TRBV5-1
clone size: -
J gene: TRBJ2-2
CDR3 protein: CASSLGATVTGELFF
CDR3 DNA: TGCGCCAGCAGCTTGGGCGCAACCGTCACCGGGGAGCTGTTTTTT

D gene: -
V gene: TRBV28
clone size: -
J gene: TRBJ1-5
CDR3 protein: CASSLVGRTLNQPQHF
CDR3 DNA: TGTGCCAGCAGTTTAGTGGGGAGGACACTCAATCAGCCCCAGCATTTT

D gene: -
V gene: TRBV15
clone size: -
J gene: TRBJ1-2
CDR3 protein: CATSREGGNYGYTF
CDR3 DNA: TGTGCCACCAGCAGAGAGGGAGGTAACTATGGCTACACCTTC

D gene: -
V gene: TRBV5-1
clone size: -
J gene: TRBJ2-7
CDR3 protein: CASRAETLRDEQYF
CDR3 DNA: TGCGCCAGCCGGGCGGAGACCCTGCGGGACGAGCAGTACTTC

D gene: -
V gene: TRBV6-6
clone size: -
J gene: TRBJ2-7
CDR3 protein: CASSYLATGKQYF
CDR3 DNA: TGTGCCAGCAGTTACTTGGCTACAGGAAAGCAGTACTTC

D gene: -
V gene: TRBV9
clone size: -
J gene: TRBJ2-7
CDR3 protein: CASSVGFSQDPYEQYF
CDR3 DNA: TGTGCCAGCAGCGTAGGTTTCTCACAGGATCCCTACGAGCAGTACTTC

D gene: -
V gene: TRBV10-3
clone size: -
J gene: TRBJ1-5
CDR3 protein: CAISARGTDSNQPQHF
CDR3 DNA: TGTGCCATCAGTGCCAGGGGAACGGATAGCAATCAGCCCCAGCATTTT

D gene: -
V gene: TRBV30
clone size: -
J gene: TRBJ2-3
CDR3 protein: CAWSGTEQTAQYF
CDR3 DNA: TGTGCCTGGAGTGGGACTGAGCAAACTGCGCAGTATTTT

D gene: -
V gene: TRBV29-1
clone size: -
J gene: TRBJ1-2
CDR3 protein: CSHSGDSYGYTF
CDR3 DNA: TGCAGCCACTCAGGGGATAGCTATGGCTACACCTTC

D gene: TRBD1
V gene: TRBV30
clone size: -
J gene: TRBJ1-4
CDR3 protein: CAWSKRTGINEKLFF
CDR3 DNA: TGTGCCTGGAGTAAAAGGACAGGGATTAATGAAAAACTGTTTTTT

D gene: -
V gene: TRBV9
clone size: -
J gene: TRBJ2-3
CDR3 protein: CASSVGLVLADTQYF
CDR3 DNA: TGTGCCAGCAGCGTAGGGCTAGTCTTAGCAGATACGCAGTATTTT

D gene: -
V gene: TRBV20-1
clone size: -
J gene: TRBJ2-5
CDR3 protein: CSARDWGAQYF
CDR3 DNA: TGCAGTGCTAGAGATTGGGGGGCCCAGTACTTC

D gene: -
V gene: TRBV6-1
clone size: few
J gene: TRBJ1-3
CDR3 protein: CASSVDSSGNTIYF
CDR3 DNA: TGTGCCAGCAGTGTGGACAGCTCTGGAAACACCATATATTTT

D gene: -
V gene: TRBV21-1
clone size: -
J gene: TRBJ1-2
CDR3 protein: CASSKVGVFYANYGYTF
CDR3 DNA: TGTGCCAGCAGCAAGGTCGGAGTATTTTACGCTAACTATGGCTACACCTTC

D gene: TRBD1
V gene: TRBV5-1
clone size: -
J gene: TRBJ2-7
CDR3 protein: CASSPRTGAYEQYF
CDR3 DNA: TGCGCCAGCAGCCCAAGGACAGGGGCCTACGAGCAGTACTTC

D gene: -
V gene: TRBV18
clone size: -
J gene: TRBJ1-2
CDR3 protein: CASSRGDLGYTF
CDR3 DNA: TGTGCCAGCTCACGGGGGGATTTGGGCTACACCTTC

D gene: -
V gene: TRBV30
clone size: few
J gene: TRBJ2-5
CDR3 protein: CAWSNLFRETQYF
CDR3 DNA: TGTGCCTGGAGTAACCTCTTTCGGGAGACCCAGTACTTC

D gene: TRBD1
V gene: TRBV28
clone size: -
J gene: TRBJ1-1
CDR3 protein: CASSSPLGQGASSFTEAFF
CDR3 DNA: TGTGCCAGCAGTTCCCCCTTGGGACAGGGGGCTTCGTCGTTTACTGAAGCTTTCTTT

D gene: TRBD1
V gene: TRBV2
clone size: -
J gene: TRBJ2-7
CDR3 protein: CASRRTGISYEQYF
CDR3 DNA: TGTGCCAGCAGGAGGACAGGGATCTCCTACGAGCAGTACTTC

D gene: -
V gene: TRBV21-1
clone size: few
J gene: TRBJ2-2
CDR3 protein: CASSKAALAGGPGTGELFF
CDR3 DNA: TGTGCCAGCAGCAAAGCGGCGTTAGCGGGGGGGCCGGGCACCGGGGAGCTGTTTTTT

D gene: TRBD2
V gene: TRBV10-1
clone size: -
J gene: TRBJ2-1
CDR3 protein: CASSRTSGVAYNEQFF
CDR3 DNA: TGCGCCAGCAGTAGGACTAGCGGGGTTGCCTACAATGAGCAGTTCTTC

D gene: TRBD2
V gene: TRBV7-3
clone size: -
J gene: TRBJ2-2
CDR3 protein: CASTWTSGNTGELFF
CDR3 DNA: TGTGCCAGCACATGGACTAGCGGGAACACCGGGGAGCTGTTTTTT

D gene: -
V gene: TRBV5-4
clone size: -
J gene: TRBJ1-2
CDR3 protein: CASSIDSYGYTF
CDR3 DNA: TGTGCCAGCAGCATCGACAGCTATGGCTACACCTTC

D gene: TRBD1
V gene: TRBV5-1
clone size: -
J gene: TRBJ2-7
CDR3 protein: CASSFNAGGQGSEQYF
CDR3 DNA: TGCGCCAGCAGCTTTAACGCGGGGGGACAGGGGAGCGAGCAGTACTTC

D gene: TRBD2
V gene: TRBV5-1
clone size: -
J gene: TRBJ2-3
CDR3 protein: CASSLRTSPTDTQYF
CDR3 DNA: TGCGCCAGCAGCTTGAGGACTAGCCCCACAGATACGCAGTATTTT

D gene: -
V gene: TRBV6-5
clone size: -
J gene: TRBJ1-1
CDR3 protein: CASSYSNSPNTEAFF
CDR3 DNA: TGTGCCAGCAGTTACTCAAACAGTCCCAACACTGAAGCTTTCTTT

D gene: TRBD1
V gene: TRBV6-1
clone size: -
J gene: TRBJ1-2
CDR3 protein: CASSGPRGENGYTF
CDR3 DNA: TGTGCCAGCAGTGGGCCCAGGGGGGAGAATGGCTACACCTTC

D gene: TRBD1
V gene: TRBV2
clone size: -
J gene: TRBJ1-5
CDR3 protein: CATRTGGVFGNQPQHF
CDR3 DNA: TGTGCCACTCGGACAGGGGGCGTTTTCGGCAATCAGCCCCAGCATTTT

D gene: TRBD1
V gene: TRBV4-1
clone size: -
J gene: TRBJ1-2
CDR3 protein: CASSRGQVLPVLYGYTF
CDR3 DNA: TGCGCCAGCAGCCGAGGACAGGTACTCCCTGTCCTCTATGGCTACACCTTC

D gene: -
V gene: TRBV5-6
clone size: -
J gene: TRBJ1-3
CDR3 protein: CASSGRAGGSGNTIYF
CDR3 DNA: TGTGCCAGCAGCGGGCGGGCAGGCGGCTCTGGAAACACCATATATTTT

D gene: -
V gene: TRBV2
clone size: once
J gene: TRBJ2-2
CDR3 protein: CASGWGVSNTGELFF
CDR3 DNA: TGTGCCAGCGGGTGGGGGGTCTCGAACACCGGGGAGCTGTTTTTT

D gene: -
V gene: TRBV19
clone size: -
J gene: TRBJ1-4
CDR3 protein: CASSIDGRLDRSNEKLFF
CDR3 DNA: TGTGCCAGTAGTATAGATGGGAGACTCGACAGGAGTAATGAAAAACTGTTTTTT

D gene: -
V gene: TRBV11-2
clone size: -
J gene: TRBJ2-2
CDR3 protein: CATPLGRHSTGELFF
CDR3 DNA: TGTGCCACCCCTTTGGGGAGGCATAGCACCGGGGAGCTGTTTTTT